One and the same sample provided the 13 T cell receptor beta chains below, sequenced in a study of blood T cell repertoires in COVID-19 (TCRdb year 2020). Library method: the immunoSEQ multiplex PCR assay. The table comes from immuneACCESS by way of TCRdb, which keeps in-frame sequences with V and J called. Part of the clones is missing from these tables; in studies checked, under half for an unresolved V gene and the rest for unknown reasons. Present in this sample are roughly 220,000 clones, roughly 84% of which were seen just once. Approximately 5.1% of the sample rests with the top ten. Sequenced: peripheral blood. Receptor source: a woman aged 55-75 years who had recovered from COVID-19.

The chain has TRBV3-1 (or the pseudogene TRBV3-2) and TRBJ2-7; the match to TRBD2 covers 8 bases. V shed 2 bases and J 3 bases; nucleotides not matched to a gene: 3. CDR3 size: 14 residues. Germline V gene data show CDR1 as LGHDT and CDR2 as YNNKEL (reference sequence). CDR3 amino acids: CASSQFGGGYEQYF. The CDR3 nucleotides read TGTGCCAGCAGCCAATTCGGGGGGGGCTACGAGCAGTACTTC.

The rearrangement links TRBV9 to TRBJ1-2, with D maybe TRBD1 (5 bases). The CDR3 runs 13 residues. Trimming shortened V by 0 bases and J by 5 bases, and 8 bases separated the two germline ends. In germline, CDR1 is SGDLS, CDR2 YYNGEE. Written as DNA, the CDR3 is TGTGCCAGCAGCGTAGGAACAGGTTATGGCTACACCTTC. Its translation: CASSVGTGYGYTF.

The chain carries TRBV28 and TRBJ1-2, with D possibly matching TRBD1 (6 bases). The germline CDR1 and CDR2 sequences are MDHEN and SYDVKM. V was shortened by 5 bases and J by 8 bases, with 15 bases between the two germline ends. The CDR3 is 13 residues long. The CDR3 DNA reads as TGTGCCAGCAGTCCCCCTCAACAGGGCGGCTACACCTTC. This codes for CASSPPQQGGYTF.

The J gene is TRBJ2-7, the V gene TRBV6-5; TRBD1 is a possible D gene (5 bases). The CDR3 is made up of 11 amino acids. Germline CDR1 is MNHEY and CDR2 is SVGAGI. Trimming shortened V by 2 bases and J by 6 bases, and 5 bases separated the two germline ends. CDR3 residues: CASSYRGEQYF. Written as DNA, the CDR3 is TGTGCCAGCAGTTACAGGGGCGAGCAGTACTTC.

The V call is TRBV5-4, the J call TRBJ2-5; 8 bases fit TRBD2. CDR1 is SGHNT, CDR2 YYREEE, per germline (reference sequence). This CDR3 has 17 residues. V dropped 3 bases and J dropped 4; count of bases not matched to a gene: 14. The CDR3 DNA is TGTGCCAGCAGCTGGAAGTATAGTGGACTAGCCGGAGAGACCCAGTACTTC. Its protein is CASSWKYSGLAGETQYF.

This chain uses TRBV5-8 with TRBJ2-3; possible D gene TRBD1, 6 bases. This CDR3 comprises 14 residues. Germline V gene sequence: CDR1 SGHTS, CDR2 YDEGEE. Trimming cost V 3 bases and J 3 bases, with 11 bases left between them. Here the CDR3 DNA reads TGTGCCAGCAGCTCAGGGGTTAGGACAGATACGCAGTATTTT. It yields the protein CASSSGVRTDTQYF.

The chain recombines TRBV18 with TRBJ1-1; TRBD1 agrees at 7 bases. V trimming: 3 bases; J trimming: 2 bases; junction bases outside the gene matches: 9. From germline, CDR1 is KGHSH and CDR2 LQKENI. This CDR3 region has 16 residues. CDR3 sequence reads: CASSPSLRQGNTEAFF. CDR3 coding DNA: TGTGCCAGCTCACCTTCGCTCCGACAGGGTAACACTGAAGCTTTCTTT.

The genes are TRBV5-5 and TRBJ2-7, with 7 nucleotides matching TRBD2. The CDR3 loop spans 16 amino acids. The V and J ends lost 0 bases and 3 bases, in that order; junction bases with no gene match: 9. Germline-derived CDR1 and CDR2 are SGHKS and YYEKEE (reference sequence). The CDR3 DNA sequence: TGTGCCAGCAGCTTGGGGGCCCTAGCGGAGGACTACGAGCAGTACTTC. It codes for CASSLGALAEDYEQYF. Looking up the rest from reference TRBV5-5 and TRBJ2-7 gives the full variable domain: DAGVTQSPTHLIKTRGQQVTLRCSPISGHKSVSWYQQVLGQGPQFIFQYYEKEERGRGNFPDRFSARQFPNYSSELNVNALLLGDSALYLCASSLGALAEDYEQYFGPGTRLTVT.

V is TRBV6-5 and J is TRBJ2-7; no clear D. Germline CDR1 MNHEY, CDR2 SVGAGI. The CDR3 consists of 13 residues. The V and J ends lost 7 bases and 4 bases respectively, with 14 bases between them. CDR3 amino acids: CASISPGSYEQYF. The DNA for the CDR3 is TGTGCCAGCATCTCCCCAGGTAGTTACGAGCAGTACTTC.

This clone was recorded only once. The V and J genes are TRBV5-8 and TRBJ2-3, with 13 bases aligning to TRBD2. The germline CDR1 and CDR2 sequences are SGHTS and YDEGEE. The CDR3 runs 17 residues. The junction had 2 bases not matched to a gene; V was cut back by 1 base and J by 0 bases. CDR3 nucleotides: TGTGCCAGCAGCTTGAGACTAGCGGGGGGAAGCACAGATACGCAGTATTTT. Encoded protein: CASSLRLAGGSTDTQYF.

This clone appeared a single time. The chain carries TRBV5-6 and TRBJ2-7; TRBD2 matches at 11 bases. V gave up 1 base and J gave up 4 bases; unmatched junction bases: 7. The V gene's germline CDR1 is SGHDT and CDR2 YYEEEE. The CDR3 has 16 residues. The CDR3 loop reads CASSLIKLAGVYEQYF. The CDR3 nucleotides are TGTGCCAGCAGCTTGATCAAACTAGCGGGGGTGTACGAGCAGTACTTC.

This clone appeared a few times. The V call is TRBV7-3, the J call TRBJ2-5; 9 bases are shared with TRBD1. Trimming cost V 5 bases and J 6 bases; bases outside gene matches: 10. The CDR3 sequence is 15 residues long. Germline CDR1 SGHTA, CDR2 FQGTGA. CDR3 bases: TGTGCCAGCAGCCTGGATGGGACAGGGATGAAGACCCAGTACTTC. Its translation is CASSLDGTGMKTQYF.

In this sample, this clone turned up once. The chain has TRBV27 and TRBJ1-2, with a tentative D call TRBD1 (6 bases). There are 13 residues in the CDR3. V shed 5 bases and J shed 8 bases, with 15 bases lying between them. The germline V gene has CDR1 MNHEY and CDR2 SMNVEV (reference sequence). CDR3 sequence reads: CASSPQGWAGYTF. The CDR3 DNA reads TGTGCCAGCAGTCCTCAGGGGTGGGCGGGCTACACCTTC.